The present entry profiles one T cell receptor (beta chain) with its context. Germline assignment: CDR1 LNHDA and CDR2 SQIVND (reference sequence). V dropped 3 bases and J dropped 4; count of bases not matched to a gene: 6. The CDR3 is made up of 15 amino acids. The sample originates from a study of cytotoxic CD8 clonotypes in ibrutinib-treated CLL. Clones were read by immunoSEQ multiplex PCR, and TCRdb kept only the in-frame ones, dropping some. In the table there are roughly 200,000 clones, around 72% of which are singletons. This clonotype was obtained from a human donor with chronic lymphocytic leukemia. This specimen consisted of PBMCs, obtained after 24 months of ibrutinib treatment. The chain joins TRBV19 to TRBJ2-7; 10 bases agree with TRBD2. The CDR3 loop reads CASSMASSGSYEQYF. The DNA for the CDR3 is TGTGCCAGTAGTATGGCGTCTAGCGGGAGTTACGAGCAGTACTTC.